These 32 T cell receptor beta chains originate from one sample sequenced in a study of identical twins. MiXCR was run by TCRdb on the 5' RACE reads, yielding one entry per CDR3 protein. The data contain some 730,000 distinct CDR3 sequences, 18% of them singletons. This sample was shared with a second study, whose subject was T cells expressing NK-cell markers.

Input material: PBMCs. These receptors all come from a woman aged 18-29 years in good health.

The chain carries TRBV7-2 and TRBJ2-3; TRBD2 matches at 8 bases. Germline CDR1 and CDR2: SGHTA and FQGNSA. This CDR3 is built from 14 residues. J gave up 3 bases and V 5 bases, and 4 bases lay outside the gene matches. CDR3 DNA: TGTGCCAGCAGCCAGCGGGGGACTACAGATACGCAGTATTTT. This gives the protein CASSQRGTTDTQYF.

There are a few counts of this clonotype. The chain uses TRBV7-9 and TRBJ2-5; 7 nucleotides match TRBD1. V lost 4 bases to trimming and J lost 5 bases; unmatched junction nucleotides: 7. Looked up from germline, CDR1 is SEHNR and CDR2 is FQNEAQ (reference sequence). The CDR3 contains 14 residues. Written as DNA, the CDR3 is TGTGCCAGCAGCTACCACAGGGGAGTGGAGACCCAGTACTTC. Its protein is CASSYHRGVETQYF.

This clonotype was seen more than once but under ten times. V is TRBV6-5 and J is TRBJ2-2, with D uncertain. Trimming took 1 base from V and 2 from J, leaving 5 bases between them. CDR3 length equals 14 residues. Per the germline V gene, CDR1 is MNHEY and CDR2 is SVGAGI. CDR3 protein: CASSYWANTGELFF. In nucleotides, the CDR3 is TGTGCCAGCAGTTACTGGGCTAACACCGGGGAGCTGTTTTTT.

Here the CDR3 reads CASSPRLAEITDTQYF. DNA of the CDR3: TGTGCCAGCAGTCCCCGGCTAGCGGAGATCACAGATACGCAGTATTTT. The rearrangement uses TRBV12-3 or TRBV12-4 and TRBJ2-3; 7 nucleotides match TRBD2. V gave up 5 bases and J gave up 2 bases; unmatched junction bases: 10. The CDR3 has 16 residues.

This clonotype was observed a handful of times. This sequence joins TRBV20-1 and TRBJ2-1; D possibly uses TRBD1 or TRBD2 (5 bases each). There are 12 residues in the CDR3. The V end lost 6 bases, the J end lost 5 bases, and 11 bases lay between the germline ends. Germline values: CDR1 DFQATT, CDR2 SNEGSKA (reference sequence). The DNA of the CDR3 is TGCAGTGCCCTCAGGGAGCACAATGAGCAGTTCTTC. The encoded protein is CSALREHNEQFF.

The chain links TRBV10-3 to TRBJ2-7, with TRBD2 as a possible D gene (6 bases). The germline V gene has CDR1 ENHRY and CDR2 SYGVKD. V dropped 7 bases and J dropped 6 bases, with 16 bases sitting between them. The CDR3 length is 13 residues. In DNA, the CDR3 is TGTGCCATCACCCCCAGCGGAGGGGTCGAGCAGTACTTC. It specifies CAITPSGGVEQYF.

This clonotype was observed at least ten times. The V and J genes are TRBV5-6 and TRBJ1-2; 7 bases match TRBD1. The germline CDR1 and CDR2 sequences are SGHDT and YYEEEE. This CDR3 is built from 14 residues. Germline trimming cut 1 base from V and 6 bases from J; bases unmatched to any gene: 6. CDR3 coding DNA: TGTGCCAGCAGCTTGAGGACAGGTTACAATGGCTACACCTTC. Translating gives CASSLRTGYNGYTF. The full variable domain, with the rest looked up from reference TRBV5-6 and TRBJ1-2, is DAGVTQSPTHLIKTRGQQVTLRCSPKSGHDTVSWYQQALGQGPQFIFQYYEEEERQRGNFPDRFSGHQFPNYSSELNVNALLLGDSALYLCASSLRTGYNGYTFGSGTRLTVV.

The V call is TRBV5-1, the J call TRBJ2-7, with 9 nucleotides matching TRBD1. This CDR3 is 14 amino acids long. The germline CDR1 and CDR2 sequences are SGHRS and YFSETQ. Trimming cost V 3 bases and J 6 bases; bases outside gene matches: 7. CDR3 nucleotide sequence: TGCGCCAGCAGCTCCGGACAGGGGATACCCGAGCAGTACTTC. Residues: CASSSGQGIPEQYF.

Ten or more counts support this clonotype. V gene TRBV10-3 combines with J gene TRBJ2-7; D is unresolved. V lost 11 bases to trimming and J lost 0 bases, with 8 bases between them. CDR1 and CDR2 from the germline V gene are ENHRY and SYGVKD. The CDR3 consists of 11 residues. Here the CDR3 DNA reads TGTGCCGTTAGAAGCTCCTACGAGCAGTACTTC. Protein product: CAVRSSYEQYF.

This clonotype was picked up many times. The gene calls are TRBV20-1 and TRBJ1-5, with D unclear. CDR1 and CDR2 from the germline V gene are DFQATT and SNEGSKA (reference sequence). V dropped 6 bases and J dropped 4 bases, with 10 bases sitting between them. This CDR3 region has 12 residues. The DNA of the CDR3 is TGCAGTGCAATTCAGGCTAATCAGCCCCAGCATTTT. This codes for CSAIQANQPQHF.

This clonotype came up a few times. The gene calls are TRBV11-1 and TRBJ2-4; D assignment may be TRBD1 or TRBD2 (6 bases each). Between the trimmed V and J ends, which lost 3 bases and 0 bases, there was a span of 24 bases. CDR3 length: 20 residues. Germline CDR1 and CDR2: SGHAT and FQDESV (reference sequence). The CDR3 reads CASSFSGGGLKPLAKNIQYF. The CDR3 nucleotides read TGTGCCAGCAGCTTCTCCGGTGGGGGGCTAAAACCCCTAGCCAAAAACATTCAGTACTTC.

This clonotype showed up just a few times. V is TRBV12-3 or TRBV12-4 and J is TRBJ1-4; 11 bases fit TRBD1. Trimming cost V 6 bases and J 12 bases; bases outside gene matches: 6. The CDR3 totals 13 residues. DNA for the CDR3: TGTGCCAGCAGCCTCCCGGGACAGGGGGAACTGTTTTTT. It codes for CASSLPGQGELFF.

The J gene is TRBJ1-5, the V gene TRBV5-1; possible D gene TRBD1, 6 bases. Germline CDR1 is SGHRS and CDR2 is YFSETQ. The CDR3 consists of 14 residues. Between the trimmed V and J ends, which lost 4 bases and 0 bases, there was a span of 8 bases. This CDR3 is CASSPGHSNQPQHF. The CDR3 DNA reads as TGCGCCAGCAGCCCGGGACATAGCAATCAGCCCCAGCATTTT. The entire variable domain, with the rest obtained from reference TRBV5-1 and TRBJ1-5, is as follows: KAGVTQTPRYLIKTRGQQVTLSCSPISGHRSVSWYQQTPGQGLQFLFEYFSETQRNKGNFPGRFSGRQFSNSRSEMNVSTLELGDSALYLCASSPGHSNQPQHFGDGTRLSIL.

The CDR3 loop is CSVWGGASYEQYF. Here the CDR3 DNA reads TGCAGCGTTTGGGGCGGCGCCTCCTACGAGCAGTACTTC. The chain joins TRBV29-1 to TRBJ2-7, with D tentatively TRBD1 (5 bases). V shed 5 bases and J shed 0 bases, with 11 bases lying between them. From germline, CDR1 is SQVTM and CDR2 ANQGSEA. This CDR3 contains 13 residues.

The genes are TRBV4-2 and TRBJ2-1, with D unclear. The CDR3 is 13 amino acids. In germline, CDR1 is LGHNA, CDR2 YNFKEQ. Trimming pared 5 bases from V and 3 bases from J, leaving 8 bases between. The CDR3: CASSSEVYNEQFF. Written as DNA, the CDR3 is TGTGCCAGCAGCTCCGAGGTCTACAATGAGCAGTTCTTC.

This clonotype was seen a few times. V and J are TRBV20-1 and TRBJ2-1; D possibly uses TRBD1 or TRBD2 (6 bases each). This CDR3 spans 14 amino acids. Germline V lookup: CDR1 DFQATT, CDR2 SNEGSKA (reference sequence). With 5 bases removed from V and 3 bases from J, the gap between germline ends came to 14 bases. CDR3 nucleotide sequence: TGCAGTGCTGGCCCGGGGGCCGTCTACAATGAGCAGTTCTTC. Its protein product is CSAGPGAVYNEQFF.

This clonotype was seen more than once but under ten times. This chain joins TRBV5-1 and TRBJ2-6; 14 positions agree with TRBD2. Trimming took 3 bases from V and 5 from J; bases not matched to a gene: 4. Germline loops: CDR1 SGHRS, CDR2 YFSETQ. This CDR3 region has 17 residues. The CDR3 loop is CASSSGTSGSWANVLTF. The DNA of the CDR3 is TGCGCCAGCAGCTCAGGGACTAGCGGGAGTTGGGCCAACGTCCTGACTTTC.

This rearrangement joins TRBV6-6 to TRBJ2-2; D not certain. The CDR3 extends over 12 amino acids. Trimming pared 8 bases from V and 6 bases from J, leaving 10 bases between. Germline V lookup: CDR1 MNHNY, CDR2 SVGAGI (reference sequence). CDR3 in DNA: TGTGCCAGCGACAAAGGTTCCGGGGAGCTGTTTTTT. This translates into CASDKGSGELFF.

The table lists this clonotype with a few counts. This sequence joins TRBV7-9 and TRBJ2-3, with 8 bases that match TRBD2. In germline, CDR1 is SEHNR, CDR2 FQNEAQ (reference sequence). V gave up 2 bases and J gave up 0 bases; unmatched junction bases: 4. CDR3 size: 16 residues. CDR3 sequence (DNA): TGTGCCAGCAGCTTAAGTAGCGGGAAGAGCACAGATACGCAGTATTTT. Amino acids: CASSLSSGKSTDTQYF.

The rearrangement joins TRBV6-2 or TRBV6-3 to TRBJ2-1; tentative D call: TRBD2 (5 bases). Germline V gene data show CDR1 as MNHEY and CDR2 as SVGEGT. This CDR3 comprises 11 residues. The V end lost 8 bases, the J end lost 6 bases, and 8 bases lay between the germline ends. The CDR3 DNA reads TGTGCCAGCGGGGAGTCCAATGAGCAGTTCTTC. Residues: CASGESNEQFF.

CDR3 DNA sequence: TGTGCCAGCAGGTCGCGGGAGGAGACCCAGTACTTC. As protein: CASRSREETQYF. The V call is TRBV11-2, the J call TRBJ2-5; 7 positions match TRBD2. After removal of 6 bases from V and 5 bases from J, the junction contained 3 bases not matched to a gene. The V gene's germline CDR1 is SGHAT and CDR2 FQNNGV. There are 12 residues in the CDR3.

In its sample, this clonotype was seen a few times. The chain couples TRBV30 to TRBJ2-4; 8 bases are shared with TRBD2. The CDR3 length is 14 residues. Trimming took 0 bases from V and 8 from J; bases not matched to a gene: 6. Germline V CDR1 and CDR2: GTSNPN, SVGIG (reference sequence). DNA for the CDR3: TGTGCCTGGAGTGTAAAAGCGGGAGACTACATTCAGTACTTC. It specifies CAWSVKAGDYIQYF.

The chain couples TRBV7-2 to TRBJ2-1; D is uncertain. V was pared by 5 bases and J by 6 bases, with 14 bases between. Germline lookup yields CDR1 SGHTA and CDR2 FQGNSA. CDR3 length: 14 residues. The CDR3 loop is CASSLGSIANEQFF. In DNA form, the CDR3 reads TGTGCCAGCAGCCTCGGTTCAATCGCCAATGAGCAGTTCTTC.

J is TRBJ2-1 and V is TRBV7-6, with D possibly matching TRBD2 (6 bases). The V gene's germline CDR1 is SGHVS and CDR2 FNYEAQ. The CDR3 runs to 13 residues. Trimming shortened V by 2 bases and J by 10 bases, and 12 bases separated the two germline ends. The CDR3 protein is CASSLWAGKEQFF. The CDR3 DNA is TGTGCCAGCAGCTTATGGGCGGGAAAGGAGCAGTTCTTC.

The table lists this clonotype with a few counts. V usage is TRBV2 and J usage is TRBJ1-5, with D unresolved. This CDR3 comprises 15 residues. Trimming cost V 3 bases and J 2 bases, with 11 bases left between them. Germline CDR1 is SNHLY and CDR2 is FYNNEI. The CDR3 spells CASSEGFDGNQPQHF. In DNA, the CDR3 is TGTGCCAGCAGTGAGGGCTTTGATGGCAATCAGCCCCAGCATTTT.

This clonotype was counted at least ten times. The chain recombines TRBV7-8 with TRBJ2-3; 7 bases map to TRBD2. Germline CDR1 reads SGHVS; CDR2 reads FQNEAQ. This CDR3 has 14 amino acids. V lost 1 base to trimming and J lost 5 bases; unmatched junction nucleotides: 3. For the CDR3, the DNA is TGTGCCAGCAGCTTAGATCCTAGCGGAGATACGCAGTATTTT. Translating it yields CASSLDPSGDTQYF.

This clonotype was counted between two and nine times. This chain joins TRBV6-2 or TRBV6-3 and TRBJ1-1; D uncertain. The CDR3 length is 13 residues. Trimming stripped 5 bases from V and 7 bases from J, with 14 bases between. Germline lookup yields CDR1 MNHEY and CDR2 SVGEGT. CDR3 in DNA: TGTGCCAGCAGTCATCAACAGCTCCGTGAAGCTTTCTTT. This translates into CASSHQQLREAFF.

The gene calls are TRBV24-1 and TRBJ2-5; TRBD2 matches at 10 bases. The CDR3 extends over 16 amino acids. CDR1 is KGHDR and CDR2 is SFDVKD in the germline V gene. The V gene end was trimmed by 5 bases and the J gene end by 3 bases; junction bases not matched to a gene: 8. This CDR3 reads CATSAPPLAGEETQYF. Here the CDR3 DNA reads TGTGCCACCAGTGCCCCCCCGCTAGCGGGAGAAGAGACCCAGTACTTC.

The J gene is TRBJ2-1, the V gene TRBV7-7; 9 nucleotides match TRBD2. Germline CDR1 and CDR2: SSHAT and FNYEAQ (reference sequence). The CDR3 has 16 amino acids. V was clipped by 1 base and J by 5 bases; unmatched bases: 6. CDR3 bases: TGTGCCAGCAGCTTAGTGGGGACTAGCCCCCACAATGAGCAGTTCTTC. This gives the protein CASSLVGTSPHNEQFF.

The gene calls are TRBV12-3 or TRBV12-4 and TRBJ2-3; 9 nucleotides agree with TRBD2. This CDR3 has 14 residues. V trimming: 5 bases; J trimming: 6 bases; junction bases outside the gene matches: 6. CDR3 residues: CASSTRGGPDTQYF. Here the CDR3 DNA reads TGTGCCAGCAGTACGCGGGGGGGACCCGATACGCAGTATTTT.

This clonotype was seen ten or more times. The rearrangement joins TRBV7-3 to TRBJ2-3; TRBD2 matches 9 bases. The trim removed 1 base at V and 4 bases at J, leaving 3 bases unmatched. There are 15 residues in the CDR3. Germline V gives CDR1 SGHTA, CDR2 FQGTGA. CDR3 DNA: TGTGCCAGCAGCTTAATGTCTAGCGGGGCAGATACGCAGTATTTT. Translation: CASSLMSSGADTQYF. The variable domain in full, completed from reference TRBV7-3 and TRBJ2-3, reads GAGVSQTPSNKVTEKGKYVELRCDPISGHTALYWYRQSLGQGPEFLIYFQGTGAADDSGLPNDRFFAVRPEGSVSTLKIQRTERGDSAVYLCASSLMSSGADTQYFGPGTRLTVL.

The CDR3 here is CATARGGAEDTQYF. For the CDR3, the DNA is TGTGCCACCGCCCGGGGGGGGGCGGAAGATACGCAGTATTTT. The gene calls are TRBV24-1 and TRBJ2-3, with TRBD2 matching over 8 bases. V trimming: 9 bases; J trimming: 5 bases; junction bases outside the gene matches: 9. The CDR3 is made up of 14 amino acids. Per germline, CDR1 KGHDR and CDR2 SFDVKD.